These T cell receptor beta chains were read from a single sample in a study of OX40 agonist ivuxolimab in advanced cancers. Sequencing used immunoSEQ multiplex PCR; TCRdb keeps in-frame clones, though not all of them. The sample shows 35,000 to 40,000 clones, roughly four fifths of them seen only once. The sequences come from CD4+ or CD8+ T cells sorted from blood, collected in a trial of the OX40 agonist ivuxolimab. The source is an adult with an advanced solid tumor such as melanoma, head and neck, liver or kidney cancer. CDR3s leave out the opening cysteine and the closing phenylalanine or tryptophan. Fields, in order: D gene, V gene, J gene, CDR3 protein. A D gene is named only where the DNA matches it firmly.

d_call: .; v_call: TRBV19; j_call: TRBJ1-5; cdr3_aa: ASSNGGGNQPQH
d_call: .; v_call: TRBV19; j_call: TRBJ1-1; cdr3_aa: ASSMSIEAF
d_call: .; v_call: TRBV19; j_call: TRBJ1-5; cdr3_aa: ASSIFPTLNSNQPQH
d_call: .; v_call: TRBV6-5; j_call: TRBJ2-2; cdr3_aa: ASSRGGFTGELF
d_call: .; v_call: TRBV11-2; j_call: TRBJ2-5; cdr3_aa: ASASGLGETQY
d_call: TRBD1; v_call: TRBV18; j_call: TRBJ1-1; cdr3_aa: ASSRLPRQGKRWVNTEAF
d_call: .; v_call: TRBV9; j_call: TRBJ2-4; cdr3_aa: ASSPDSVREKNIQY
d_call: .; v_call: TRBV19; j_call: TRBJ1-2; cdr3_aa: ASNYPGVNYGYT
d_call: .; v_call: TRBV4-1; j_call: TRBJ1-2; cdr3_aa: ASSQDRTGGAYYGYT
d_call: .; v_call: TRBV19; j_call: TRBJ2-2; cdr3_aa: ASTLNRFRENTGELF
d_call: .; v_call: TRBV28; j_call: TRBJ1-1; cdr3_aa: ASSLSTWVRVTEAF
d_call: .; v_call: TRBV25-1; j_call: TRBJ1-5; cdr3_aa: ASSGDSYSNQPQH
d_call: .; v_call: TRBV7-7; j_call: TRBJ2-7; cdr3_aa: ASSLFPN
d_call: .; v_call: TRBV6-1; j_call: TRBJ1-3; cdr3_aa: ASSPMGSSGNTIY
d_call: .; v_call: TRBV5-8; j_call: TRBJ1-1; cdr3_aa: ASSLALHTNTEAF
d_call: .; v_call: TRBV5-1; j_call: TRBJ1-1; cdr3_aa: ASRHLQPVDTEAF
d_call: TRBD2; v_call: TRBV29-1; j_call: TRBJ2-1; cdr3_aa: SVEGGRGFNEQF
d_call: .; v_call: TRBV11-2; j_call: TRBJ1-4; cdr3_aa: ASSLLGAAGDEKLF
d_call: .; v_call: TRBV25-1; j_call: TRBJ1-2; cdr3_aa: ASSGEGGYGYT
d_call: .; v_call: TRBV5-1; j_call: TRBJ2-1; cdr3_aa: ASSLAGQNSNEQF
d_call: TRBD2; v_call: TRBV11-1; j_call: TRBJ2-2; cdr3_aa: ASSPRTSGANTGELF
d_call: TRBD1; v_call: TRBV30; j_call: TRBJ2-7; cdr3_aa: AWDRGSYEQY
d_call: .; v_call: TRBV27; j_call: TRBJ1-6; cdr3_aa: ASSFNPGDRLH
d_call: .; v_call: TRBV6-5; j_call: TRBJ2-7; cdr3_aa: ASSAKSGRYGEQY
d_call: .; v_call: TRBV5-5; j_call: TRBJ2-5; cdr3_aa: ASSLYGVGETQY
d_call: .; v_call: TRBV7-6; j_call: TRBJ1-6; cdr3_aa: ASSQRPGTNSPLH
d_call: .; v_call: TRBV18; j_call: TRBJ2-7; cdr3_aa: ASSPGTGEQY
d_call: TRBD1; v_call: TRBV29-1; j_call: TRBJ2-3; cdr3_aa: SVEGISRDRLADTQY
d_call: .; v_call: TRBV27; j_call: TRBJ1-3; cdr3_aa: ASSGFSGNTIY
d_call: TRBD2; v_call: TRBV9; j_call: TRBJ2-5; cdr3_aa: ASSAQPTGTTETQY
d_call: .; v_call: TRBV19; j_call: TRBJ2-1; cdr3_aa: ASSIDQGTYNEQF
d_call: TRBD2; v_call: TRBV11-2; j_call: TRBJ2-7; cdr3_aa: ASSRTSGNLYEQY
d_call: .; v_call: TRBV9; j_call: TRBJ1-1; cdr3_aa: ASSRGGEGWNTEAF